This T cell receptor beta chain was profiled in a study of T cells in Graves' hyperthyroidism and ophthalmopathy. From RNA transcripts, TCR beta CDR3 regions were amplified. First-round RT-PCR with HTBI primers amplified the TCR CDR3 region. TCRdb re-derived calls from the multiplex PCR reads in MiXCR, one entry per CDR3 protein. This table has over 700,000 distinct CDR3 sequences, about a third appearing once. The study defined stable Graves' hyperthyroidism as no ophthalmopathy progression within 18 months. The PBMCs were taken from approximately 9.7 ml of fresh peripheral blood. About this clonotype itself: Its antigen is still unknown.

Study-level points and caveats: Prediction of ophthalmopathy progression came a median 6.5 months pre-onset. Most clonotypes that expanded in the thyroid above 0.001 also showed up in blood.

The source of this sequence is a woman between 35 and 50 years old with Graves' hyperthyroidism. Sequencing was carried out using blood.

As DNA, the CDR3 is TGTGCCAGCAGACCACAGGGGCTCACCGGGGAGCTGTTTTTT. Its protein product is CASRPQGLTGELFF. The chain is built from TRBV28 and TRBJ2-2, with TRBD1 matching over 7 bases. The CDR3 is 14 amino acids. Trimming cost V 6 bases and J 4 bases; bases outside gene matches: 5. Germline CDR1 is MDHEN and CDR2 is SYDVKM.